The 15 T cell receptor beta chains presented below share a single source sample, sequenced in a study of T cell repertoires in cytomegalovirus infection. Their antigens remain unidentified. TCRdb called the reads again in MiXCR, with one record for every CDR3 protein. The data contain some 120,000 distinct CDR3 sequences, 10% of them singletons. The sequenced sample was PBMCs, sequenced either directly or after in vitro stimulation (not recorded which). Every receptor here comes from a human donor in good health (CMV status not recorded). Some clones in this sample may be carry-over from other donors' samples.

This clonotype was detected a few times. The chain has TRBV2 and TRBJ1-3; D uncertain. CDR1 is SNHLY and CDR2 is FYNNEI in the germline V gene. V lost 4 bases, J lost 3 bases, and 7 bases lay in between. The CDR3 is 13 amino acids. CDR3 in amino acids: CASSVFVGNTIYF. The CDR3 bases are TGTGCCAGCAGTGTATTCGTTGGAAACACCATATATTTT.

This clonotype showed up many times. V gene TRBV7-6 combines with J gene TRBJ1-1, with 8 bases that match TRBD1. With 5 bases clipped from V and 0 bases from J, the junction kept 5 bases outside the gene matches. The CDR3 has 15 residues. In germline, CDR1 is SGHVS, CDR2 FNYEAQ. CDR3 residues: CASSLRQGLNTEAFF. CDR3 bases: TGTGCCAGCAGCCTTAGACAGGGGCTGAACACTGAAGCTTTCTTT.

The table lists this clonotype with many counts. The V and J genes are TRBV4-1 and TRBJ2-1; unclear D gene. The germline V and J ends were trimmed by 0 bases and 10 bases, with 19 bases remaining between them. This CDR3 has 16 amino acids. The germline V gene has CDR1 MGHRA and CDR2 YSYEKL. This CDR3 reads CASSQDFVTQGREQFF. The CDR3 DNA sequence: TGCGCCAGCAGCCAAGACTTTGTGACTCAAGGCCGGGAGCAGTTCTTC.

There are many counts of this clonotype. The chain joins TRBV11-2 to TRBJ1-1, with a tentative D call TRBD1 (5 bases). V gave up 4 bases and J gave up 4 bases, with 19 bases separating them. Germline lookup yields CDR1 SGHAT and CDR2 FQNNGV. The CDR3 runs 16 residues. DNA of the CDR3: TGTGCCAGCAGCTCGGGACCCAGAGGGGTTACCACTGAAGCTTTCTTT. Translating it yields CASSSGPRGVTTEAFF. Variable domain in full (rest from reference TRBV11-2 and TRBJ1-1): EAGVAQSPRYKIIEKRQSVAFWCNPISGHATLYWYQQILGQGPKLLIQFQNNGVVDDSQLPKDRFSAERLKGVDSTLKIQPAKLEDSAVYLCASSSGPRGVTTEAFFGQGTRLTVV.

The V and J genes are TRBV6-2 or TRBV6-3 and TRBJ1-2, with TRBD1 as a possible D gene (5 bases). The V gene lost 5 bases and the J gene lost 2 bases, with 12 bases spanning the gap. The CDR3 is 14 amino acids. The germline V gene has CDR1 MNHEY and CDR2 SVGEGT. The CDR3 here is CASSRGPMNYGYTF. The CDR3 DNA reads as TGTGCCAGCAGTCGGGGACCGATGAACTATGGCTACACCTTC.

The sample holds many counts of this clonotype. This chain joins TRBV7-2 and TRBJ2-5; D is uncertain. CDR1 is SGHTA and CDR2 is FQGNSA in the germline V gene. The V end lost 1 base, the J end lost 1 base, and 10 bases lay between the germline ends. CDR3 length: 15 amino acids. The CDR3 loop reads CASSLGRRVQETQYF. The CDR3 DNA follows: TGTGCCAGCAGCTTAGGTCGACGGGTCCAAGAGACCCAGTACTTC.

This clonotype was seen only a few times. The V gene is TRBV5-1, the J gene TRBJ1-5; possible D gene TRBD1, 5 bases. The CDR3 contains 15 residues. Germline loops: CDR1 SGHRS, CDR2 YFSETQ. Trimming removed 5 bases at V and 4 bases at J, with 16 bases between. The CDR3 sequence: CASSRDGTRNQPQHF. CDR3 DNA: TGCGCCAGCAGTCGGGACGGGACCCGGAATCAGCCCCAGCATTTT.

This clonotype was picked up many times. This chain links TRBV12-3 or TRBV12-4 with TRBJ1-3; D not resolved. The CDR3 length is 14 residues. Deletions cut 1 base from V and 4 bases from J, with 8 bases between. CDR3 DNA: TGTGCCAGCAGTTTAGTAGGGCCCGGAAACACCATATATTTT. It encodes CASSLVGPGNTIYF.

The chain joins TRBV6-2 or TRBV6-3 to TRBJ2-2; 9 bases match TRBD1. J was trimmed by 5 bases and V by 7 bases; bases with no gene match: 8. This CDR3 spans 15 amino acids. Germline CDR1 and CDR2: MNHEY and SVGEGT. CDR3 sequence: CASTKDRGTTGELFF. The CDR3 DNA reads as TGTGCCAGCACCAAAGACAGGGGGACTACCGGGGAGCTGTTTTTT.

In this sample, this clonotype turned up once. A much larger clonotype is one base distant, so this may be a read error. V is TRBV6-5 and J is TRBJ2-7; 10 bases align to TRBD1. After removal of 2 bases from V and 5 bases from J, the junction contained 6 bases not matched to a gene. CDR3 length: 15 residues. Germline assignment: CDR1 MNHEY and CDR2 SVGAGI. The CDR3 DNA sequence: TGTGCCAGCAGTTACATTCCGGGACAGGGGCACGAGCAGTACTTC. Translation: CASSYIPGQGHEQYF.

In DNA, the CDR3 is TGTGCCAGCAGCGTGGACGGCACAGATACGCAGTATTTT. It is translated as CASSVDGTDTQYF. V usage is TRBV9 and J usage is TRBJ2-3; no clear D. The V and J ends lost 2 bases and 1 base respectively, with 5 bases between them. This CDR3 has 13 residues. CDR1 and CDR2 (germline): SGDLS, YYNGEE.

This clonotype was observed a few times. V gene TRBV18 combines with J gene TRBJ2-7; 9 bases map to TRBD1. This CDR3 is 12 amino acids long. Germline CDR1 is KGHSH and CDR2 is LQKENI. The J segment lost 6 bases and the V segment lost 3 bases, leaving 0 bases of the junction unmatched. CDR3 DNA: TGTGCCAGCTCACCGACAGGGGGCGAGCAGTACTTC. This codes for CASSPTGGEQYF.

This clonotype appeared a few times. CDR3 nucleotide sequence: TGTGCCAGCAGTGAAACCGGGGCAAGGACCGGGGAGCTGTTTTTT. Its protein product is CASSETGARTGELFF. The chain couples TRBV2 to TRBJ2-2; D tentatively reads TRBD1 or TRBD2 (5 bases each). Trimming left V 2 bases short and J 5 bases short, with 12 bases between. The CDR3 has 15 amino acids. The germline CDR1 and CDR2 sequences are SNHLY and FYNNEI.

The chain is built from TRBV11-2 and TRBJ2-1, with no clear D. CDR1 is SGHAT and CDR2 is FQNNGV in the germline V gene. Trimming removed 4 bases from V and 10 bases from J, with 11 bases in between. The CDR3 is 12 amino acids. This CDR3 reads CASSWRLGEQFF. The CDR3 DNA is TGTGCCAGCAGCTGGCGTTTGGGGGAGCAGTTCTTC.

This clonotype was recorded at least ten times. The chain recombines TRBV12-3 or TRBV12-4 with TRBJ2-3, with 10 bases matching TRBD2. Germline trimming cut 6 bases from V and 4 bases from J; bases unmatched to any gene: 10. The CDR3 totals 16 residues. The CDR3 nucleotides are TGTGCCAGCAGCGGGCTAGCGGGAGCAGGGGCAGATACGCAGTATTTT. Amino acids: CASSGLAGAGADTQYF.